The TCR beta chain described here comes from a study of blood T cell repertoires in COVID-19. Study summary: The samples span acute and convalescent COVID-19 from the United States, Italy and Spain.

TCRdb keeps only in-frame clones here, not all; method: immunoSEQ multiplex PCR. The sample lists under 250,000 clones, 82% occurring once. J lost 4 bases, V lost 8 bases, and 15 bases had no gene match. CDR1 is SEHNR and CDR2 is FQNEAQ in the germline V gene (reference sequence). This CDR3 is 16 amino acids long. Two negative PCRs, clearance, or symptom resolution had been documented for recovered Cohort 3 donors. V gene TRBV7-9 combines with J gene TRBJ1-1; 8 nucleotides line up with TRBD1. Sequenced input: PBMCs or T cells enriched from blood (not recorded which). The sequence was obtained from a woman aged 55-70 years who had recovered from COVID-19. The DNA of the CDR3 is TGTGCCAGCGGGATACAGGGGGGCGGCTTCGGCACTGAAGCTTTCTTT. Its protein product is CASGIQGGGFGTEAFF.